The following is a T cell receptor beta chain sequence with its context. The data were taken from a study of blood T cell repertoires in COVID-19. Overall study: Nucleic acid was either cDNA or gDNA, and it came from T cells, B-cell-depleted T cells, or PBMCs.

Trimming took 3 bases from V and 8 from J, leaving 14 bases between them. Germline V CDR1 and CDR2: SNHLY, FYNNEI. CDR3 length equals 14 residues. The repertoire was sequenced with immunoSEQ multiplex PCR; TCRdb's copy has only in-frame clones and lacks some. The data hold about 310,000 clones, with approximately 89% observed a single time. This sequence joins TRBV2 and TRBJ2-1, with D tentatively TRBD1 (6 bases). Sequencing was performed on peripheral blood. The TCR sequence derives from a woman aged 45-60 years who had recovered from COVID-19. The CDR3, as DNA: TGTGCCAGCAGTGAGGCCAGGGGACCCCATGAGCAGTTCTTC. Its protein product is CASSEARGPHEQFF.